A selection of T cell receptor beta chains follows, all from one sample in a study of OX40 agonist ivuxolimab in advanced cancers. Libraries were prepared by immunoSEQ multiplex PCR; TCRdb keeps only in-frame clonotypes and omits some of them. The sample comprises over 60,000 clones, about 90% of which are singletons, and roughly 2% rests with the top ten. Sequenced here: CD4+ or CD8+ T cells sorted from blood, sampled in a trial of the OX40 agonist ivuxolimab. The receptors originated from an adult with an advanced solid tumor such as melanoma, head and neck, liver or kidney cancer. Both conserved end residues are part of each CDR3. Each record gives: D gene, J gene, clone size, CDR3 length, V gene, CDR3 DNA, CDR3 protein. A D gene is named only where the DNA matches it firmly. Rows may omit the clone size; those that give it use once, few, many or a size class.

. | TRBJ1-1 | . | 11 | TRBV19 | TGTGCCAGTAGCCCCGGGACGAAAGCTTTCTTT | CASSPGTKAFF
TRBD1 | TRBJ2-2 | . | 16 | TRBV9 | TGTGCCAGCAGCGTAGACGGGCAGGGGGCCACCGGGGAGCTGTTTTTT | CASSVDGQGATGELFF
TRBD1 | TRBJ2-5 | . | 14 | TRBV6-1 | TGTGCCAGCAGTGTGGCAGGGGGCAGGCAGACCCAGTACTTC | CASSVAGGRQTQYF
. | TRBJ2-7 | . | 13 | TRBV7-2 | TGTGCCAGCAGCCTGGGACGGAACTACGAGCAGTACTTC | CASSLGRNYEQYF
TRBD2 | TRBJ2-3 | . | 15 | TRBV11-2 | TGTGCCAGCATCCCTGAGCGGGGACCCACAGATACGCAGTATTTT | CASIPERGPTDTQYF
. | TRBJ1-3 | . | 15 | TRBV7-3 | TGTGCCAGCAGCTCTGGGCCAAACTTCGGAAACACCATATATTTT | CASSSGPNFGNTIYF
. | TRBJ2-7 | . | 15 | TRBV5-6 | TGTGCCAGCAGCTTGGGGGCAGGGCGCTCCTACGAGCAGTACTTC | CASSLGAGRSYEQYF
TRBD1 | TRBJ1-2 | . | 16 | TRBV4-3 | TGCGCCAGCAGCCGATCTGAGGAGACAGGGGCGTATGGCTACACCTTC | CASSRSEETGAYGYTF
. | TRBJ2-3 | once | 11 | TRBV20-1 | TGCAGTGGCCCCGGCCCAGATACGCAGTATTTT | CSGPGPDTQYF
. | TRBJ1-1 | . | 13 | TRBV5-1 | TGCGCCAGCAGCTACCAGGGGAACACTGAAGCTTTCTTT | CASSYQGNTEAFF
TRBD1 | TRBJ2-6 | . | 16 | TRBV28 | TGTGCCAGCAGTTCACAGGGGGCAGGTGGGGCCAACGTCCTGACTTTC | CASSSQGAGGANVLTF
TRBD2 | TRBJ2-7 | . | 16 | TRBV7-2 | TGTGCCAGCAGCTTGCCCGGCTCGCGGGAGATCTACGAGCAGTACTTC | CASSLPGSREIYEQYF
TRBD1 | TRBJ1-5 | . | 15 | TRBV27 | TGTGCCAGCAAGACCGGGACAGGGTTCAATCAGCCCCAGCATTTT | CASKTGTGFNQPQHF
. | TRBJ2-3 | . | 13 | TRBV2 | TGTGCCAGCATTTGGGGGAGCACAGATACGCAGTATTTT | CASIWGSTDTQYF
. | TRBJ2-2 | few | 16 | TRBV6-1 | TGTGCCAGCAGTGAACTGGAGGGGGTGGCCACCGGGGAGCTGTTTTTT | CASSELEGVATGELFF
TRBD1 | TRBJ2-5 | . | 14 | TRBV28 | TGTGCCAGCAGGGTTACAGGGGACCAAGAGACCCAGTACTTC | CASRVTGDQETQYF
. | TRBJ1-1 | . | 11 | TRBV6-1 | TGTGCCAGCAGCGGGGTCGCTGAAGCTTTCTTT | CASSGVAEAFF
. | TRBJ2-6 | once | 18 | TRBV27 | TGTGCCAGCAGTCTCAGGCCGGGACCACTCTCTGGGGCCAACGTCCTGACTTTC | CASSLRPGPLSGANVLTF
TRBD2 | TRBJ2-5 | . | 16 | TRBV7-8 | TGTGCCAGCAGCTTCGGGGGGACTAGCGGGATCGCGACCCAGTACTTC | CASSFGGTSGIATQYF
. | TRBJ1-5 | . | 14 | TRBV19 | TGTTCTACGGGGGGGATTGTAGGCAATCAGCCCCAGCATTTT | CSTGGIVGNQPQHF
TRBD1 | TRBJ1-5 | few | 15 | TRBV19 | TGTGCCAGTAGAACCGGACAGGAGATCAATCAGCCCCAGCATTTT | CASRTGQEINQPQHF
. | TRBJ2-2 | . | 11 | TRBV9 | TGTGCCAGCAGTAACACCGGGGAGCTGTTTTTT | CASSNTGELFF
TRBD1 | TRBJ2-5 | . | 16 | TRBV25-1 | TGTGCCAGCAGTGAATATATTCGGGCGGACAGGGAGACCCAGTACTTC | CASSEYIRADRETQYF
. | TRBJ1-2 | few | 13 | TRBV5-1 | TGCGCCAGCAGCGGGGAGGGGAGCTATGGCTACACCTTC | CASSGEGSYGYTF
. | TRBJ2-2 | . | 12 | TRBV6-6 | TGTGCCAGCAGTCGCAACACCGGGGAGCTGTTTTTT | CASSRNTGELFF
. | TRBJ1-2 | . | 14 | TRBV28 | TGTGCCAGCTTTAGCGGGTTTGTTAACTATGGCTACACCTTC | CASFSGFVNYGYTF
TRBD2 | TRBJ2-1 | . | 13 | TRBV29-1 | TGCAGCGACACTAGCGCTCCCTACAATGAGCAGTTCTTC | CSDTSAPYNEQFF
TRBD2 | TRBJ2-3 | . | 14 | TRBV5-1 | TGCGCCAGCAGCGGTAGCGGGTTCACAGATACGCAGTATTTT | CASSGSGFTDTQYF
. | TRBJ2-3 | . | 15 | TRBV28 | TGTGCCAGCAGTTTTCTAGGGGGAAGCACAGATACGCAGTATTTT | CASSFLGGSTDTQYF
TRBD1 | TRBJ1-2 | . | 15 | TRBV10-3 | TGTGCCATCAGTGATTCCAAGGACAGGGCGGGGGGCTACACCTTC | CAISDSKDRAGGYTF
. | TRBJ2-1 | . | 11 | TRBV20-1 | TGCAGTGCCCCGAGCCCAGGGGTCGGCTTCTTC | CSAPSPGVGFF
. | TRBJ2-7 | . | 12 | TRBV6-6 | TGTGCCAGCAGTTCAACAGGGCCGGAGCAGTACTTC | CASSSTGPEQYF
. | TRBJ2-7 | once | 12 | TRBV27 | TGTGCCAGCAGTCTCCGTCGGGGCGAGCAGTACTTC | CASSLRRGEQYF
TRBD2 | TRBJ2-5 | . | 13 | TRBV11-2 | TGTGCCAGCGGGACTAGCGGTGAAGAGACCCAGTACTTC | CASGTSGEETQYF
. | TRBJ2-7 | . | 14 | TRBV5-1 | TGCGCCAGTTCGGGTGCAGGACGAGCCTACGAGCAGTACTTC | CASSGAGRAYEQYF
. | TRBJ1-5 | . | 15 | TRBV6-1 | TGTGCCAGCAGTGAAATGGGCGGCGGGAATCAGCCCCAGCATTTT | CASSEMGGGNQPQHF
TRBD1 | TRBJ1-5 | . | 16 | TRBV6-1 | TGTGCCAGCAGTGCGTTTGGGACAGGCCGGGATCAGCCCCAGCATTTT | CASSAFGTGRDQPQHF
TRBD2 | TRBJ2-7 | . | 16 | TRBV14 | TGTGCCAGCAGCCAGGGCCGAACTAGCGGGAGGGCCGCTCCGTACTTC | CASSQGRTSGRAAPYF
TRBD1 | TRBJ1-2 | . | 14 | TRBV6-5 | TGTGCCAGCAGAAACCGAGGGGGCAACTATGGCTACACCTTC | CASRNRGGNYGYTF
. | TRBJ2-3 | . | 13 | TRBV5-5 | TGTGCCAGCAGCGTACAAGTGGGGGATACGCAGTATTTT | CASSVQVGDTQYF
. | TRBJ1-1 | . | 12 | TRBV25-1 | TGTGCCAGTAGGACCCTGAACACTGAAGCTTTCTTT | CASRTLNTEAFF
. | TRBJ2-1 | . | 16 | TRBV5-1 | TGCGCCAGCTCTAAATTTCCCGGGACCGAGTACAATGAGCAGTTCTTC | CASSKFPGTEYNEQFF
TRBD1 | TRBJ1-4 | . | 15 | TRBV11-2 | TGTGCCAGCAGCTACAGAACAGGGGGCGAGGCGAAACTGTTTTTT | CASSYRTGGEAKLFF
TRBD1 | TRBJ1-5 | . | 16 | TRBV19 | TGTGCCAGTAGTATAGATGGACAGGGGGCCAATCAGCCCCAGCATTTT | CASSIDGQGANQPQHF
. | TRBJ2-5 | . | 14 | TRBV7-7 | TGTGCCAGCAGTCTCACGGGGGGCGGGGAGACCCAGTACTTC | CASSLTGGGETQYF
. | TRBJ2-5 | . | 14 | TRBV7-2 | TGTGCCAGCAGCCGGGACACCGCAAATGAGGCCCAGTACTTC | CASSRDTANEAQYF
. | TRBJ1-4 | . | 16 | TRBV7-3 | TGTGCCAGCAGCTCCCGACAGGCTCAGGATTATGAAAAACTGTTTTTT | CASSSRQAQDYEKLFF
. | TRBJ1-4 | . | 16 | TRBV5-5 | TGTGCCAGCAGCTGGACGGGACATGCAACTAATGAAAAACTGTTTTTT | CASSWTGHATNEKLFF